This T cell receptor (beta chain) was captured in a study of T cells after yellow fever vaccination. Trimming cost V 5 bases and J 3 bases, with 18 bases left between them. The CDR3 length is 16 residues. Per the germline V gene, CDR1 is WSHSY and CDR2 is SAAADI. Overall study findings and caveats: Contamination of FACS-sorted repertoires by abundant clonotypes from the bulk population could occur.

Conversion of TCR transcripts into cDNA relied on 5'RACE template switching, which added a universal primer site and UMIs. TCRdb passed the 5' RACE reads through MiXCR, listing each CDR3 protein once. This sample has some 300,000 distinct CDR3 sequences, with 3.6% found just once. This clonotype was seen ten or more times. What it binds is not known. The starting material was PBMCs, obtained on the day of the yellow fever booster vaccination. The receptor was derived from a young man who received the YFV17D yellow fever vaccine. The V gene is TRBV10-2, the J gene TRBJ2-3; D assignment may be TRBD1 or TRBD2 (5 bases each). The CDR3 sequence is CASSYLPGSGTDTQYF. Here the CDR3 DNA reads TGCGCCAGCAGTTATCTCCCAGGGTCGGGAACAGATACGCAGTATTTT.